These T cell receptor beta chains were read from a single sample in a study of lymphopenia after photon versus proton radiotherapy. Sequencing used immunoSEQ multiplex PCR; TCRdb keeps in-frame clones, though not all of them. The profile shows about 12,000 clones, about 88% of them singletons. This material consisted of peripheral blood, taken from a patient treated with photon-based radiotherapy. The source of these receptors is a man in his sixties with pancreatic cancer. Both conserved end residues are part of each CDR3. Fields, in order: D gene, CDR3 length, clone size, J gene, V gene, CDR3 DNA, CDR3 protein. A D gene is named only where the DNA matches it firmly. A row's size may be missing; if present it is once, few, many or a size class.

>TRBD2|18|-|TRBJ2-1|TRBV5-8
TGTGCCAGCAGCCGCCGCCGCCAGAGGACTAGCGGGACGAATGAGCAGTTCTTC
CASSRRRQRTSGTNEQFF
>-|12|-|TRBJ1-4|TRBV7-8
TGTGCCAGCAGCCTACAAGATGAAAAACTGTTTTTT
CASSLQDEKLFF
>TRBD1|14|-|TRBJ1-3|TRBV12-5
TGTGCTAGTGGTTGGACAGGGGCTGGAAACACCATATATTTT
CASGWTGAGNTIYF
>-|16|-|TRBJ1-1|TRBV19
TGTGCCAGTACCAAACGCTTCGAGGGGACCAAAGCGGAAGCTTTCTTT
CASTKRFEGTKAEAFF
>-|16|-|TRBJ2-2|TRBV14
TGTGCCAGCAGCCAAGATCTTCTGTGGGGGACCGGGGAGCTGTTTTTT
CASSQDLLWGTGELFF
>-|11|few|TRBJ1-1|TRBV11-2
TGTGCCAGCAGCTCTTACACTGAAGCTTTCTTT
CASSSYTEAFF
>TRBD1|14|-|TRBJ1-2|TRBV11-2
TGTGCCAGCAGACAACGGACAGGGGGATATGGCTACACCTTC
CASRQRTGGYGYTF
>TRBD2|15|-|TRBJ2-7|TRBV13
TGTGCCAGCAGCACCAGGACTAGCGGGGCCCACGAGCAGTACTTC
CASSTRTSGAHEQYF
>TRBD1|19|-|TRBJ2-6|TRBV19
TGTGCCAGTAGTCTAGCCCCCGGGACAGGAGACTCTGGGGCCAACGTCCTGACTTTC
CASSLAPGTGDSGANVLTF
>-|13|-|TRBJ2-3|TRBV9
TGTGCCAGCAGCTTCCTCGACACAGATACGCAGTATTTT
CASSFLDTDTQYF
>TRBD2|18|-|TRBJ2-7|TRBV5-1
TGCGCCAGCAGCTTGGCCCAGGCGGGGGGTAAGTGGGCCTACGAGCAGTACTTC
CASSLAQAGGKWAYEQYF
>-|13|-|TRBJ1-1|TRBV25-1
TGTGCCAGCAGGACGACAGTGAACACTGAAGCTTTCTTT
CASRTTVNTEAFF
>-|13|-|TRBJ2-7|TRBV6-1
TGTGCCAGCAGTGAACTGGCAACCTACGAGCAGTACTTC
CASSELATYEQYF
>-|12|-|TRBJ2-3|TRBV10-3
TGTGCCATCGGGTACAGAACAGATACGCAGTATTTT
CAIGYRTDTQYF
>-|12|-|TRBJ2-1|TRBV7-9
TGTGCCAGCAGCCTCCTATCGGATGAGCAGTTCTTC
CASSLLSDEQFF
>-|17|-|TRBJ1-6|TRBV6-1
TGTGCCAGCAGTGTCAACAGGGTCGGCTCCTATAATTCACCCCTCCACTTT
CASSVNRVGSYNSPLHF
>TRBD1|13|-|TRBJ1-6|TRBV5-1
TGCGCCAGCAGCTCAGATATAGGGGGCGCCTTTTTTTTT
CASSSDIGGAFFF
>TRBD2|16|-|TRBJ2-3|TRBV9
TGTGCCAGCAGCCTCACGACTAGCGTATACACAGATACGCAGTATTTT
CASSLTTSVYTDTQYF
>TRBD2|14|-|TRBJ2-3|TRBV9
TGTGCCAGCAGGACTAGCCCACACACAGATACGCAGTATTTT
CASRTSPHTDTQYF
>TRBD1|15|-|TRBJ1-5|TRBV6-5
TGTGCCAGCAGGACAGGGGGAACAGGGAATCAGCCCCAGCATTTT
CASRTGGTGNQPQHF
>TRBD1|14|-|TRBJ1-1|TRBV19
TGTGCCAGTAGTCCAGGGGGTGATGAAAGTGAAGCTTTCTTT
CASSPGGDESEAFF
>-|16|-|TRBJ1-1|TRBV5-5
TGTGCCAACAGCTTGGTCCCAGGGACTAGGGGCACTGAAGCTTTCTTT
CANSLVPGTRGTEAFF
>TRBD1|17|-|TRBJ1-2|TRBV7-2
TGTGCCAGCAGCTCCGACCCGACAGGGGCCCGATACTATGGCTACACCTTC
CASSSDPTGARYYGYTF
>-|14|-|TRBJ2-5|TRBV9
TGTGCCAGCAGCGTAGGAGGGATCCAAGAGACCCAGTACTTC
CASSVGGIQETQYF
>-|22|-|TRBJ1-3|TRBV7-6
TGTGCCAGCAGCGTTTTTAGCAGGGGCCCCTCACATGCAGGGCTCTCTGGAAACACCATATATTTT
CASSVFSRGPSHAGLSGNTIYF
>-|11|-|TRBJ1-5|TRBV6-6
TGTGCCAGCAGTTATGGGGAGCCCCAGCATTTT
CASSYGEPQHF
>TRBD1|13|-|TRBJ2-7|TRBV7-9
TGTGCCAGCAGCCCAGGGACAGGCTACGAGCAGTACTTC
CASSPGTGYEQYF
>-|13|-|TRBJ1-5|TRBV2
TGTGCCAGCAGTGAAGAGAACCCTCAGCCCCAGCATTTT
CASSEENPQPQHF
>-|14|-|TRBJ2-1|TRBV6-1
TGTGCCAGCAGTGCCGGGTTGCTCAACAATGAGCAGTTCTTC
CASSAGLLNNEQFF
>TRBD1|16|-|TRBJ1-6|TRBV7-6
TGTGCCAGCAGCCCAACGAGGACAGGGTATAATTCACCCCTCCACTTT
CASSPTRTGYNSPLHF
>TRBD1|15|-|TRBJ2-1|TRBV5-8
TGTGCCAGCAGCCCCCGGGACAGGGGCTACAATGAGCAGTTCTTC
CASSPRDRGYNEQFF
>TRBD1|15|-|TRBJ1-1|TRBV6-5
TGTGCCAGCAGTTTTACCGGGACAGGGAACACTGAAGCTTTCTTT
CASSFTGTGNTEAFF
>-|14|-|TRBJ2-5|TRBV21-1
TGTGCCAGCAGCAAAAGAACTAGGCAAGAGACCCAGTACTTC
CASSKRTRQETQYF
>TRBD2|18|-|TRBJ2-1|TRBV7-9
TGTGCCAGCAGCCCATATTACCGGACTAGCGGAAGCCAAAATGAGCAGTTCTTC
CASSPYYRTSGSQNEQFF
>TRBD2|15|-|TRBJ2-3|TRBV9
TGTGCCAGCAGCGTAGGCGGGGGGGCAGTGGATACGCAGTATTTT
CASSVGGGAVDTQYF
>TRBD1|14|few|TRBJ1-1|TRBV2
TGTGCCAGCAGCATAGGACAGGGATGGGGTGAAGCTTTCTTT
CASSIGQGWGEAFF
>-|14|-|TRBJ1-2|TRBV9
TGTGCCAGCAGCGTAGCTCGTGGAGGCTATGGCTACACCTTC
CASSVARGGYGYTF
>-|14|-|TRBJ1-1|TRBV27
TGTGCCAGCAGTTTCTCGGGCCCCCCCACTGAAGCTTTCTTT
CASSFSGPPTEAFF
>-|14|large|TRBJ2-1|TRBV23-1
TGCGCCAGCAGTCTTTTAGAGAGGAACAATGAGCAGTTCTTC
CASSLLERNNEQFF
>TRBD2|16|-|TRBJ2-7|TRBV4-3
TGCGCCAGCAGCCAAGAGTTTCTAGCGGGGATCTACGAGCAGTACTTC
CASSQEFLAGIYEQYF
>-|12|once|TRBJ2-1|TRBV30
TGTGCCTGGAGTGTACATAGGGGAGAGCAGTTCTTC
CAWSVHRGEQFF
>-|12|-|TRBJ2-7|TRBV19
TGTGCCAGTAGTTTAAACAGGAGAGAGCAGTACTTC
CASSLNRREQYF
>-|13|large|TRBJ2-1|TRBV4-2
TGTGCCAGCAGCCAAGGATGGGGCAATGAGCAGTTCTTC
CASSQGWGNEQFF
>-|15|-|TRBJ1-6|TRBV7-3
TGTGCCAGCAGCTTAATGCCGGGTCGAGATTCACCCCTCCACTTT
CASSLMPGRDSPLHF
>-|16|-|TRBJ2-4|TRBV5-5
TGTGCCAGCAGTCTACTTTCAGGGTTTGGCAAAAACATTCAGTACTTC
CASSLLSGFGKNIQYF
>-|13|once|TRBJ2-7|TRBV4-2
TGTGCCAGCAGTCCTCGGGGCTCCTACGAGCAGTACTTC
CASSPRGSYEQYF
>-|15|-|TRBJ2-6|TRBV19
TGTGCCAGTAGCGGGGGTGGCTCTGGGGCCAACGTCCTGACTTTC
CASSGGGSGANVLTF
>-|13|-|TRBJ1-2|TRBV30
TGTGCCTCCCTTCCCGGGACATTATACGGCTACACCTTC
CASLPGTLYGYTF
>-|14|-|TRBJ1-6|TRBV2
TGTGCCAGCAGTGTTGAGGTGCCTAATTCACCCCTCCACTTT
CASSVEVPNSPLHF
>-|12|-|TRBJ2-3|TRBV13
TGTGCCAGCAGCTTAAGTCGAGATACGCAGTATTTT
CASSLSRDTQYF
>-|16|-|TRBJ1-1|TRBV25-1
TGTGCCAGCAGTGAACGGCGGCCGGGGTTGAACACTGAAGCTTTCTTT
CASSERRPGLNTEAFF
>-|16|-|TRBJ2-3|TRBV18
TGTGCCAGCTCACCTAAAGGACTATACGGCACAGATACGCAGTATTTT
CASSPKGLYGTDTQYF